A selection of T cell receptor beta chains follows, all from one sample in a study of blood T cell repertoires in COVID-19. TCRdb's table, derived via immunoSEQ multiplex PCR, lists solely in-frame clones and lacks some. The table records under 200,000 clones, roughly 80% of them present only once. Material: peripheral blood. All receptors derive from a man between 65 and 85 years old with acute or convalescent COVID-19. Both conserved end residues are part of each CDR3. The D gene is left open where the match is weak. Clone size appears in some rows only: once, few, many, or a class for an expanded clone.

length: 13; J: TRBJ2-7; D: -; size: -; V: TRBV11-2; DNA: TGTGCCAGCAGCTTAGAGGTCGGGGGCGAGCAGTACTTC; CDR3: CASSLEVGGEQYF
length: 14; J: TRBJ1-5; D: -; size: few; V: TRBV19; DNA: TGTGCCAGTAGTATAGTGGGCGAATTTCAGCCCCAGCATTTT; CDR3: CASSIVGEFQPQHF
length: 13; J: TRBJ2-1; D: TRBD2; size: -; V: TRBV12-3/TRBV12-4; DNA: TGTGCCAGCAGCCCGGGGGGGTACGGTGAGCAGTTCTTC; CDR3: CASSPGGYGEQFF
length: 15; J: TRBJ2-2; D: TRBD1; size: -; V: TRBV2; DNA: TGTGCCAGCAATTCACAGGGGGCGAGCACCGGGGAGCTGTTTTTT; CDR3: CASNSQGASTGELFF
length: 13; J: TRBJ1-5; D: -; size: -; V: TRBV27; DNA: TGTGCCAGCACCAAGGGGGAGGGGCAGCCCCAGCATTTT; CDR3: CASTKGEGQPQHF
length: 16; J: TRBJ1-2; D: -; size: -; V: TRBV29-1; DNA: TGCAGCGCAAACCTGGGGGAGGGTAGAACTAACTATGGCTACACCTTC; CDR3: CSANLGEGRTNYGYTF
length: 16; J: TRBJ1-1; D: TRBD1; size: -; V: TRBV19; DNA: TGTGCCAGTACCCTGGGTGAGGGGGCAGGGAACACTGAAGCTTTCTTT; CDR3: CASTLGEGAGNTEAFF
length: 14; J: TRBJ1-1; D: -; size: once; V: TRBV2; DNA: TGTGCCAGCACCCCCCGCGGCGTGAACACTGAAGCTTTCTTT; CDR3: CASTPRGVNTEAFF
length: 13; J: TRBJ1-2; D: -; size: -; V: TRBV5-4; DNA: TGTGCCAGCAGCGCGACAGCGTCCTATGGCTACACCTTC; CDR3: CASSATASYGYTF
length: 14; J: TRBJ1-2; D: TRBD1; size: -; V: TRBV14; DNA: TGTGCCAGCAGTCGGGACAGGGGAGACTATGGCTACACCTTC; CDR3: CASSRDRGDYGYTF
length: 12; J: TRBJ2-1; D: -; size: -; V: TRBV29-1; DNA: TGCAGCGTCCCCTGGAGATCCAATGAGCAGTTCTTC; CDR3: CSVPWRSNEQFF
length: 14; J: TRBJ2-3; D: TRBD2; size: -; V: TRBV19; DNA: TGTGCCGGGGGGACTAGCGGGGACTCCGGTACGCAGTATTTT; CDR3: CAGGTSGDSGTQYF
length: 14; J: TRBJ2-7; D: -; size: -; V: TRBV11-2; DNA: TGTGCCAGCAGCTTAGAAGTGTCGGGATACGAGCAGTACTTC; CDR3: CASSLEVSGYEQYF
length: 13; J: TRBJ2-7; D: -; size: -; V: TRBV7-7; DNA: TGTGCTAGCAGCTTAGCCGGTGAGGGCGAGCAGTACTTC; CDR3: CASSLAGEGEQYF
length: 14; J: TRBJ2-1; D: TRBD2; size: -; V: TRBV19; DNA: TGTGCCAGTAGGGTAGCGGGGGGGGAAAGTGAGCAGTTCTTC; CDR3: CASRVAGGESEQFF
length: 17; J: TRBJ2-1; D: TRBD2; size: -; V: TRBV4-3; DNA: TGCGCCAGCAGCCAGGGACTAGCGGGAGCTATTGAGAATGAGCAGTTCTTC; CDR3: CASSQGLAGAIENEQFF
length: 15; J: TRBJ1-2; D: -; size: -; V: TRBV2; DNA: TGTGCCAGAACCGCTACAAAACAGGGAACCTCTGGCTACACCTTC; CDR3: CARTATKQGTSGYTF
length: 16; J: TRBJ1-1; D: TRBD1; size: -; V: TRBV2; DNA: TGTGCCAGCACTCAAAGACTACAGGGGAAGAACACTGAAGCTTTCTTT; CDR3: CASTQRLQGKNTEAFF
length: 15; J: TRBJ1-2; D: -; size: -; V: TRBV18; DNA: TGTGCCAGCTCACCTGGGCAGTCTAATAACTATGGCTACACCTTC; CDR3: CASSPGQSNNYGYTF
length: 14; J: TRBJ2-1; D: TRBD2; size: -; V: TRBV15; DNA: TGTGCCACCAGCATGGGACTAGCGGGAGTTGAGCAGTTCTTC; CDR3: CATSMGLAGVEQFF
length: 14; J: TRBJ2-7; D: TRBD2; size: -; V: TRBV19; DNA: TGTGCCAGTATGGGGACTAGTCTTTCGGGGGAGCAGTACTTC; CDR3: CASMGTSLSGEQYF
length: 15; J: TRBJ2-1; D: -; size: -; V: TRBV9; DNA: TGTGCCAGCAGCGTAGTGGCTAGTTCGAACAATGAGCAGTTCTTC; CDR3: CASSVVASSNNEQFF
length: 13; J: TRBJ1-1; D: -; size: -; V: TRBV11-3; DNA: TGTGCCAGCAGCTTGACGGGGAACACTGAAGCTTTCTTT; CDR3: CASSLTGNTEAFF
length: 14; J: TRBJ1-2; D: -; size: -; V: TRBV9; DNA: TGTGCCAGCAGCGTAGTGGGGAGATGGGGTGGCTACACCTTC; CDR3: CASSVVGRWGGYTF
length: 14; J: TRBJ1-5; D: -; size: -; V: TRBV29-1; DNA: TGCAGCGTAGCCGAGGGTATAGGCAATCAGCCCCAGCATTTT; CDR3: CSVAEGIGNQPQHF
length: 14; J: TRBJ1-6; D: -; size: -; V: TRBV27; DNA: TGTGCCAGCAGTTTGGGGACATATAATTCACCCCTCCACTTT; CDR3: CASSLGTYNSPLHF
length: 15; J: TRBJ2-7; D: TRBD1; size: -; V: TRBV24-1; DNA: TGTGCCACCAGTGTTTTGAGACAGGGGGCTTACGAGCAGTACTTC; CDR3: CATSVLRQGAYEQYF
length: 13; J: TRBJ1-2; D: -; size: -; V: TRBV3-1/TRBV3-2; DNA: TGTGCCAGCAGCCAAGTAGGGACTTATGGCTACACCTTC; CDR3: CASSQVGTYGYTF
length: 15; J: TRBJ2-1; D: TRBD2; size: -; V: TRBV19; DNA: TGTGCCAGTAGTGAACTAGCGGGCCCGTGGGGGGAGCAGTTCTTC; CDR3: CASSELAGPWGEQFF